The clone carrying this TCR beta chain appeared a single time. Using immunoSEQ multiplex PCR, the repertoire was profiled, and TCRdb retains in-frame clones only, with some absent. The table lists 200,000 to 250,000 clones, 80% to 90% of them singletons. The sample is drawn from a study of blood T cell repertoires in COVID-19. About the research overall: From the United States, Italy and Spain came samples of acute and convalescent COVID-19.

This TCR was recovered from a young man who had recovered from COVID-19. Specimen: peripheral blood.

The CDR3 protein is CASSSRGGTLDEQFF. CDR3 coding DNA: TGTGCCAGCAGCTCCCGGGGGGGCACGTTAGATGAGCAGTTCTTC. The rearrangement uses TRBV7-9 and TRBJ2-1, with 8 bases fitting TRBD2. This CDR3 spans 15 amino acids. Germline loops: CDR1 SEHNR, CDR2 FQNEAQ (reference sequence). V gave up 4 bases and J gave up 8 bases; unmatched junction bases: 10. The full variable domain, completed using reference TRBV7-9 and TRBJ2-1, is DTGVSQNPRHKITKRGQNVTFRCDPISEHNRLYWYRQTLGQGPEFLTYFQNEAQLEKSRLLSDRFSAERPKGSFSTLEIQRTEQGDSAMYLCASSSRGGTLDEQFFGPGTRLTVL.